Below, 29 T cell receptor beta chains from the same sample are listed, as sequenced in a study of blood T cell repertoires in COVID-19. Some clones are missing from TCRdb's copy, which holds only in-frame ones; the method was immunoSEQ multiplex PCR. The sample includes 260,000 or so clones, over 75% seen only once; the top ten take approximately 9%. Sequenced sample: peripheral blood. These receptors came from a human donor in a cohort sampled during active COVID-19.

V gene TRBV10-3 combines with J gene TRBJ1-1; no definite D call. CDR3 length: 14 residues. Germline CDR1 reads ENHRY; CDR2 reads SYGVKD. V lost 6 bases to trimming and J lost 2 bases, with 13 bases between them. This CDR3 reads CAIRNGLSNTEAFF. CDR3 nucleotides: TGTGCCATCAGGAACGGACTGAGTAACACTGAAGCTTTCTTT.

In this sample, this clone turned up a few times. Written as DNA, the CDR3 is TGTGCCATCAGTGAGTCTGAGACTTTGAACACCGGGGAGCTGTTTTTT. This codes for CAISESETLNTGELFF. V usage is TRBV10-3 and J usage is TRBJ2-2; no definite D call. From germline, CDR1 is ENHRY and CDR2 SYGVKD. The CDR3 is made up of 16 amino acids. The V end was cut by 0 bases, the J end by 1 base, with 9 bases between.

In DNA form, the CDR3 reads TGTGCCAGCAGTAAAACAGGTCAGAACACTGAAGCTTTCTTT. It encodes CASSKTGQNTEAFF. The chain links TRBV2 to TRBJ1-1; possible D gene TRBD1, 5 bases. The V and J ends lost 5 bases and 1 base respectively, with 11 bases between them. Germline CDR1 is SNHLY and CDR2 is FYNNEI. The CDR3 runs to 14 residues.

This clone is a singleton in its sample. This chain uses TRBV5-1 with TRBJ2-7; D is possibly TRBD1 (5 bases). Germline V gene sequence: CDR1 SGHRS, CDR2 YFSETQ. V dropped 5 bases and J dropped 2 bases, with 23 bases sitting between them. The CDR3 totals 17 residues. The CDR3 bases are TGCGCCAGCAGACAGGCCATCCAAGGCCGGTCCCCCTACGAGCAGTACTTC. Its translation is CASRQAIQGRSPYEQYF.

The chain couples TRBV2 to TRBJ2-7; 7 bases are shared with TRBD1. V lost 10 bases to trimming and J lost 1 base; unmatched junction nucleotides: 10. In germline, CDR1 is SNHLY, CDR2 FYNNEI. The CDR3 is made up of 14 amino acids. This CDR3 reads CATRNWDRSYEQYF. The CDR3 region has the DNA TGTGCCACCCGAAACTGGGACAGATCCTACGAGCAGTACTTC. Full variable domain (missing parts from reference TRBV2 and TRBJ2-7): EPEVTQTPSHQVTQMGQEVILRCVPISNHLYFYWYRQILGQKVEFLVSFYNNEISEKSEIFDDQFSVERPDGSNFTLKIRSTKLEDSAMYFCATRNWDRSYEQYFGPGTRLTVT.

This chain uses TRBV5-6 with TRBJ2-1; D may be TRBD2 (5 bases). The germline V and J ends were trimmed by 4 bases and 5 bases, with 13 bases remaining between them. Germline values: CDR1 SGHDT, CDR2 YYEEEE. The CDR3 extends over 14 amino acids. The CDR3 DNA sequence: TGTGCCAGCAGCCCCAGGAGGCCCAACAATGAGCAGTTCTTC. Translating gives CASSPRRPNNEQFF.

As DNA, the CDR3 is TGTGCCAGCAGCACGAGTGGAGATACGCAGTATTTT. The encoded protein is CASSTSGDTQYF. This chain connects TRBV9 to TRBJ2-3; D uncertain. Trimming stripped 4 bases from V and 5 bases from J, with 8 bases between. The CDR3 runs to 12 residues. Germline V gene sequence: CDR1 SGDLS, CDR2 YYNGEE.

This chain uses TRBV13 with TRBJ2-7; tentative D call: TRBD2 (6 bases). The germline CDR1 and CDR2 sequences are PRHDT and FYEKMQ (reference sequence). The CDR3 length is 14 residues. V dropped 5 bases and J dropped 1 base, with 12 bases sitting between them. The CDR3 DNA is TGTGCCAGCAGCCGGAGGGCGGGGTCCTACGAGCAGTACTTC. It codes for CASSRRAGSYEQYF.

The gene calls are TRBV4-3 and TRBJ2-7; D might be TRBD1 (6 bases). Germline CDR1 and CDR2: LGHNA and YSLEER. V dropped 6 bases and J dropped 3 bases, with 15 bases sitting between them. The CDR3 has 14 residues. CDR3 residues: CASSRTVGDYEQYF. The CDR3 DNA is TGCGCCAGCAGTCGGACAGTCGGGGACTACGAGCAGTACTTC.

As for this clone: Distinct nucleotide sequences in the sample also encode this CDR3. V gene TRBV27 combines with J gene TRBJ2-7; 10 bases match TRBD2. The germline gives CDR1 MNHEY, CDR2 SMNVEV (reference sequence). This CDR3 is 15 amino acids long. V was pared by 2 bases and J by 2 bases, with 3 bases of the junction left unmatched. CDR3 region: CASSLRAGGPYEQYF. As DNA, the CDR3 is TGTGCCAGCAGTTTAAGAGCGGGGGGGCCCTACGAGCAGTACTTC.

V and J are TRBV7-6 and TRBJ2-1; 12 bases fit TRBD2. The CDR3 has 22 amino acids. Looked up from germline, CDR1 is SGHVS and CDR2 is FNYEAQ. J lost 0 bases, V lost 0 bases, and 15 bases had no gene match. The CDR3, as DNA: TGTGCCAGCAGCTTAGCTAATGTTACTAGCGGGAGGACCAGAGACTCCTACAATGAGCAGTTCTTC. This sequence encodes CASSLANVTSGRTRDSYNEQFF. Full variable domain (remainder filled in from reference TRBV7-6 and TRBJ2-1): GAGVSQSPRYKVTKRGQDVALRCDPISGHVSLYWYRQALGQGPEFLTYFNYEAQQDKSGLPNDRFSAERPEGSISTLTIQRTEQRDSAMYRCASSLANVTSGRTRDSYNEQFFGPGTRLTVL.

The gene calls are TRBV10-1 and TRBJ2-1, with 11 bases aligning to TRBD2. This CDR3 spans 14 amino acids. Germline V gene data show CDR1 as WNHNN and CDR2 as SYGVQD (reference sequence). V lost 6 bases, J lost 7 bases, and 5 bases stayed unmatched. DNA for the CDR3: TGCGCCAGCAGCGCTAGCGGGAGGCGGAATGAGCAGTTCTTC. Translating gives CASSASGRRNEQFF.

This clone was counted only a few times. V gene TRBV18 combines with J gene TRBJ2-1; 12 positions match TRBD2. Germline lookup yields CDR1 KGHSH and CDR2 LQKENI. Germline trimming cut 3 bases from V and 5 bases from J; bases unmatched to any gene: 11. This CDR3 spans 18 amino acids. CDR3 DNA: TGTGCCAGCTCACCCAGGGACGGAAGACTAGCGGGGGACAATGAGCAGTTCTTC. The encoded protein is CASSPRDGRLAGDNEQFF.

The chain recombines TRBV11-2 with TRBJ1-1; 8 bases map to TRBD1. Unmatched junction bases numbered 5, after V lost 5 bases and J lost 0 bases. Germline values: CDR1 SGHAT, CDR2 FQNNGV. The CDR3 extends over 15 amino acids. CDR3 sequence (DNA): TGTGCCAGCAGCCACTACAGGGGGATGAACACTGAAGCTTTCTTT. Amino acids: CASSHYRGMNTEAFF.

The chain employs TRBV5-4 and TRBJ2-7; possibly TRBD2 for D (6 bases). Between the trimmed V and J ends, which lost 4 bases and 4 bases, there was a span of 18 bases. The CDR3 spans 15 residues. Germline values: CDR1 SGHNT, CDR2 YYREEE (reference sequence). This CDR3 is CASSPASSDPYEQYF. The CDR3 bases are TGTGCCAGCAGCCCGGCGTCTAGCGATCCTTACGAGCAGTACTTC. Combining the CDR3 with reference TRBV5-4 and TRBJ2-7 gives the whole variable domain ETGVTQSPTHLIKTRGQQVTLRCSSQSGHNTVSWYQQALGQGPQFIFQYYREEENGRGNFPPRFSGLQFPNYSSELNVNALELDDSALYLCASSPASSDPYEQYFGPGTRLTVT.

The chain links TRBV5-8 to TRBJ1-1; D not certain. Germline values: CDR1 SGHTS, CDR2 YDEGEE. V was cut by 1 base and J by 10 bases, with 5 bases left in between. The CDR3 length is 10 residues. The CDR3 here is CASSLFGAFF. CDR3 DNA: TGTGCCAGCAGCTTGTTCGGAGCTTTCTTT.

The chain couples TRBV5-4 to TRBJ2-1; 11 nucleotides agree with TRBD2. Germline CDR1 and CDR2: SGHNT and YYREEE (reference sequence). The CDR3 contains 15 residues. With V trimmed by 5 bases and J by 7 bases, 8 bases remained unmatched. CDR3 coding DNA: TGTGCCAGCAGACCCGCGGGGACTAGCGGTAATGAGCAGTTCTTC. Translation gives CASRPAGTSGNEQFF.

J is TRBJ2-3 and V is TRBV15; 9 positions agree with TRBD2. The CDR3 is 15 amino acids. The junction had 11 bases not matched to a gene; V was cut back by 6 bases and J by 7 bases. The germline V gene encodes CDR1 LNHNV and CDR2 YYDKDF (reference sequence). The CDR3 is CATRGVRGGKNTQYF. DNA for the CDR3: TGTGCCACCAGGGGGGTGCGGGGGGGTAAGAATACGCAGTATTTT.

Here the CDR3 reads CASSERREGRETQYF. The DNA for the CDR3 is TGTGCCAGCAGTGAACGTCGGGAGGGGAGAGAGACCCAGTACTTC. The chain carries TRBV6-1 and TRBJ2-5; 8 positions match TRBD2. Losses at the gene ends were 2 bases for V and 4 bases for J; bases not matched to a gene: 6. The CDR3 covers 15 residues. The V gene's germline CDR1 is MNHNS and CDR2 SASEGT.

V usage is TRBV9 and J usage is TRBJ1-5; possible D gene TRBD1, 6 bases. CDR3 length: 14 residues. The V gene's germline CDR1 is SGDLS and CDR2 YYNGEE. Trimming took off 4 bases at V and 3 bases at J, with 11 bases between the two ends. The CDR3 bases are TGTGCCAGCAGCCGAGGGGGAACCAATCAGCCCCAGCATTTT. This gives the protein CASSRGGTNQPQHF.

The chain is built from TRBV6-6 and TRBJ2-5; D not certain. Per the germline V gene, CDR1 is MNHNY and CDR2 is SVGAGI (reference sequence). Trimming pared 6 bases from V and 5 bases from J, leaving 7 bases between. The CDR3 has 11 amino acids. Written as DNA, the CDR3 is TGTGCCAGCAGCGAGGTGGAGACCCAGTACTTC. It translates to CASSEVETQYF.

The chain joins TRBV4-1 to TRBJ1-3; D gene ambiguous. The CDR3 contains 15 residues. V dropped 1 base and J dropped 7 bases, with 14 bases sitting between them. Germline V gives CDR1 MGHRA, CDR2 YSYEKL. In DNA, the CDR3 is TGCGCCAGCAGCCAAGGGTCGACAATGGCCAACACCATATATTTT. Its protein product is CASSQGSTMANTIYF.

This clone appeared once. The gene calls are TRBV28 and TRBJ1-1; TRBD1 matches at 10 bases. This CDR3 comprises 14 residues. The ends lost 8 bases at V and 5 bases at J; junction bases unmatched: 8. The germline V gene has CDR1 MDHEN and CDR2 SYDVKM. CDR3 sequence: CASGATGGATEAFF. In nucleotides, the CDR3 is TGTGCCAGCGGAGCGACAGGGGGCGCGACTGAAGCTTTCTTT. The entire variable domain, with the rest obtained from reference TRBV28 and TRBJ1-1, is as follows: DVKVTQSSRYLVKRTGEKVFLECVQDMDHENMFWYRQDPGLGLRLIYFSYDVKMKEKGDIPEGYSVSREKKERFSLILESASTNQTSMYLCASGATGGATEAFFGQGTRLTVV.

The rearrangement joins TRBV24-1 to TRBJ2-7; the D gene is possibly TRBD2 (6 bases). CDR3 length: 16 amino acids. V lost 4 bases and J 3 bases, leaving 18 bases between the germline ends. CDR1 KGHDR and CDR2 SFDVKD come from the germline V gene. The CDR3 reads CATSDRPRRAIYEQYF. CDR3 DNA: TGTGCCACCAGTGACAGACCACGGAGGGCCATCTACGAGCAGTACTTC.

This clone was seen once. V is TRBV6-5 and J is TRBJ2-7, with TRBD2 as a possible D gene (5 bases). This CDR3 is built from 14 residues. CDR1 is MNHEY, CDR2 SVGAGI, per germline. V lost 6 bases and J lost 5, with 17 bases in between. In nucleotides, the CDR3 is TGTGCCAGCAGGTCAGCGGCACCAAGGAACGAGCAGTACTTC. Residues: CASRSAAPRNEQYF.

This clone was picked up a small number of times. The rearrangement links TRBV9 to TRBJ2-7, with 8 nucleotides matching TRBD2. With 3 bases clipped from V and 9 bases from J, the junction kept 8 bases outside the gene matches. Germline-derived CDR1 and CDR2 are SGDLS and YYNGEE. The CDR3 spans 13 residues. CDR3 region: CASSGGLASGQYF. In DNA form, the CDR3 reads TGTGCCAGCAGCGGCGGACTAGCCTCCGGGCAGTACTTC.

The chain's CDR3 is CASSFGTGDTEAFF. Written as DNA, the CDR3 is TGTGCCAGCAGTTTCGGAACAGGGGACACTGAAGCTTTCTTT. The V and J genes are TRBV28 and TRBJ1-1, with 7 bases aligning to TRBD1. From germline, CDR1 is MDHEN and CDR2 SYDVKM. This CDR3 is 14 amino acids long. J was trimmed by 3 bases and V by 3 bases; bases with no gene match: 4.

The J gene is TRBJ2-7, the V gene TRBV5-4; the D gene is possibly TRBD2 (7 bases). Germline-derived CDR1 and CDR2 are SGHNT and YYREEE (reference sequence). This CDR3 contains 14 residues. Trimming shortened V by 2 bases and J by 5 bases, and 14 bases separated the two germline ends. In DNA form, the CDR3 reads TGTGCCAGCAGCTTCCGTGGGGGGGCCCACGAGCAGTACTTC. It translates to CASSFRGGAHEQYF.

The chain joins TRBV5-1 to TRBJ2-5; a weak D match, TRBD2 (5 bases). V lost 4 bases, J lost 5 bases, and 15 bases lay in between. In germline, CDR1 is SGHRS, CDR2 YFSETQ. The CDR3 spans 14 residues. The CDR3 sequence: CASSTRAVEETQYF. The CDR3 coding sequence is TGCGCCAGCAGCACGCGGGCAGTGGAGGAGACCCAGTACTTC.